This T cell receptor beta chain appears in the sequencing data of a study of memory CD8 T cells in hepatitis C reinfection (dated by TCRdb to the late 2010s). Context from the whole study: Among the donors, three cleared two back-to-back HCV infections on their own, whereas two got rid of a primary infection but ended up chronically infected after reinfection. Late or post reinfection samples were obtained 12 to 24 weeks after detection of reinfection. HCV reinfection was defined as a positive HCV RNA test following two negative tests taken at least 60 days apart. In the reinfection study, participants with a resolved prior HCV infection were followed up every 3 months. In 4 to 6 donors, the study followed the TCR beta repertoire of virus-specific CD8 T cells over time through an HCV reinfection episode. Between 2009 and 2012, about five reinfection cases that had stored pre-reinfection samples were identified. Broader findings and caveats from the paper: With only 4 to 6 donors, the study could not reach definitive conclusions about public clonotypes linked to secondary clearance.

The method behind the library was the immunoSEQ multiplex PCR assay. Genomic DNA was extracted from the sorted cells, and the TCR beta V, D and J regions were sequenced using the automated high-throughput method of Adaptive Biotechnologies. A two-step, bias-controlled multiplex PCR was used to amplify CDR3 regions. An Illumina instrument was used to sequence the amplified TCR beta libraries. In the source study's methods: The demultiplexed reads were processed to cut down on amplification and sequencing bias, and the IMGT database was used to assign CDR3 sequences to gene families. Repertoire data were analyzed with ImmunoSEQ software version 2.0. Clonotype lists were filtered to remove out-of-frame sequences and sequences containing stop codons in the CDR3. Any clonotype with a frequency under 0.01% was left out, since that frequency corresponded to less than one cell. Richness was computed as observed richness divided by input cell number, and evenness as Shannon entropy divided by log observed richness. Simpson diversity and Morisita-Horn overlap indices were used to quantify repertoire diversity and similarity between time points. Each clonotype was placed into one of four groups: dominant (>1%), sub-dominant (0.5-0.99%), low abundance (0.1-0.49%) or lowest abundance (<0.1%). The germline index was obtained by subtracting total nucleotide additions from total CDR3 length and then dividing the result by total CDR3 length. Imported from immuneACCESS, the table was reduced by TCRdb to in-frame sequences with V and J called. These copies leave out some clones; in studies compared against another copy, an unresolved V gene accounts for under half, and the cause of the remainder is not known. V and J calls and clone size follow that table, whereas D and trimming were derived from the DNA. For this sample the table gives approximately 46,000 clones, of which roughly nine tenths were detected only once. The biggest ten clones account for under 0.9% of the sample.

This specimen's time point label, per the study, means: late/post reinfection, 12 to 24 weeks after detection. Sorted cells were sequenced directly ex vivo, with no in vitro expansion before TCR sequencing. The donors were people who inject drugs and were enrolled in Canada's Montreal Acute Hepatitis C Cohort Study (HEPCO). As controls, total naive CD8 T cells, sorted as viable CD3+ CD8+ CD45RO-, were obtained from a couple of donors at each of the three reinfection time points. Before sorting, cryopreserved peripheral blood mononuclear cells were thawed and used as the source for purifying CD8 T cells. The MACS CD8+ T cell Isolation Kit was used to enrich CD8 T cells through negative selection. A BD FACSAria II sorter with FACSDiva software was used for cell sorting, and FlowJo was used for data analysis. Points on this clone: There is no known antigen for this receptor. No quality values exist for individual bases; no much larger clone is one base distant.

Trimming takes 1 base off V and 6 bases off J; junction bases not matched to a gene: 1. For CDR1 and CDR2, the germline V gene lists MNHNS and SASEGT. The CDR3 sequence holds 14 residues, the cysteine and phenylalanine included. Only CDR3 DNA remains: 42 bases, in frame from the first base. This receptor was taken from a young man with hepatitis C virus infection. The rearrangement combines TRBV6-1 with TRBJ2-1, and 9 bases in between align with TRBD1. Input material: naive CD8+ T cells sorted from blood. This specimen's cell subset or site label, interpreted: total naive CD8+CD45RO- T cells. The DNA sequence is TGTGCCAGCAGTGAAGTGACAGGGGGCAATGAGCAGTTCTTC. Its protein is CASSEVTGGNEQFF.